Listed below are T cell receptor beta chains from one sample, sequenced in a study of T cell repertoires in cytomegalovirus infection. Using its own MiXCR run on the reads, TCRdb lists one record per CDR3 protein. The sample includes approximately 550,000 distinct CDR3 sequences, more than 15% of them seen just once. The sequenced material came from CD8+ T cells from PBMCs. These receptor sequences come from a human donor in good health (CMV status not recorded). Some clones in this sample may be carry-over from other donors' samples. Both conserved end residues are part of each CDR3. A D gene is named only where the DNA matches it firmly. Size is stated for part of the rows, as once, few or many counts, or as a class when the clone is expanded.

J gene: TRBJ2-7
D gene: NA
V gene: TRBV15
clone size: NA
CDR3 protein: CATSGSDHEQYF
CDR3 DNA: TGTGCCACCAGCGGGAGTGACCACGAGCAGTACTTC

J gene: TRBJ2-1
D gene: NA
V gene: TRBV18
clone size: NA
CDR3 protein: CASSPPPRSNEQFF
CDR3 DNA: TGTGCCAGCTCACCACCCCCCCGGAGCAATGAGCAGTTCTTC

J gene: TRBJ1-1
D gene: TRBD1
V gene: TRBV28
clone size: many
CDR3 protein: CASSLYRGGNTEAFF
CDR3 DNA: TGTGCCAGCAGTTTATACAGGGGGGGGAACACTGAAGCTTTCTTT

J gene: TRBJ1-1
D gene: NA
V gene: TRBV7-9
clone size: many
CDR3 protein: CASSLGGSEAFF
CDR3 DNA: TGTGCCAGCAGCTTAGGGGGGAGTGAAGCTTTCTTT

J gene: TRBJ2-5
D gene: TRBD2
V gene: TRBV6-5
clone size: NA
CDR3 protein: CASSSSLAVQETQYF
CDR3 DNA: TGTGCCAGCAGTTCTAGCCTAGCGGTACAAGAGACCCAGTACTTC

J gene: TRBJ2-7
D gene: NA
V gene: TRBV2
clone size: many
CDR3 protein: CASSGNGLSYEQYF
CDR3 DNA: TGTGCCAGCAGTGGCAACGGCCTCTCCTACGAGCAGTACTTC

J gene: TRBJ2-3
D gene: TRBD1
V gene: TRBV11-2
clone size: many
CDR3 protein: CASSLADRATDTQYF
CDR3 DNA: TGTGCCAGCAGCTTAGCGGACAGGGCCACAGATACGCAGTATTTT

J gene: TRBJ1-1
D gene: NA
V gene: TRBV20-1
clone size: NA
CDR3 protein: CSASYPRANNEAFF
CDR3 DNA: TGCAGTGCTAGTTACCCCCGTGCGAACAATGAAGCTTTCTTT

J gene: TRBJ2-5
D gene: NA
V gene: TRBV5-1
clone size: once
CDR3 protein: CASSSGGQNYQETQYF
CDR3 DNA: TGCGCCAGCAGCTCGGGGGGACAGAATTACCAAGAGACCCAGTACTTC

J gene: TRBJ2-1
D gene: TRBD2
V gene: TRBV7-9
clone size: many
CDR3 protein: CASSSRTSGIDEQFF
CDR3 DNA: TGTGCCAGCAGCTCTCGGACTAGCGGGATCGATGAGCAGTTCTTC

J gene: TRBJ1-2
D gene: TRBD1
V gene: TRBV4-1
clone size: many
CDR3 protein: CASSQQQGDANYGYTF
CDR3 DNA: TGCGCCAGCAGCCAACAGCAGGGGGACGCTAACTATGGCTACACCTTC

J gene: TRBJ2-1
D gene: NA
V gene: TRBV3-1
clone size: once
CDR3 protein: CASSQEIGSEQFF
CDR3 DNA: TGTGCCAGCAGCCAAGAAATAGGCAGTGAGCAGTTCTTC

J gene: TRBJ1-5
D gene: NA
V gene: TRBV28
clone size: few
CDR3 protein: CASSLQSLRNQPQHF
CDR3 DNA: TGTGCCAGCAGTCTACAGTCATTGAGGAATCAGCCCCAGCATTTT

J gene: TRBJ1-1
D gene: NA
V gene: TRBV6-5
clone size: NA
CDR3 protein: CASTPRGEDTEAFF
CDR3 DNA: TGTGCCAGCACTCCTCGCGGGGAGGACACTGAAGCTTTCTTT

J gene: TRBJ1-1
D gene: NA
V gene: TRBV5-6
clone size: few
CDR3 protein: CASNLEGHREAFF
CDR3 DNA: TGTGCCAGCAACTTGGAGGGACATCGGGAAGCTTTCTTT

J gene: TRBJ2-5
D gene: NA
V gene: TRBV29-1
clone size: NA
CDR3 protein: CSVWDVQETQYF
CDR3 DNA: TGCAGCGTATGGGACGTACAAGAGACCCAGTACTTC

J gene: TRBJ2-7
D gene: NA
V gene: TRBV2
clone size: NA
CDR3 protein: CASSTLARSSYEQYF
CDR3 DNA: TGTGCCAGCAGTACCCTAGCGCGTAGCTCCTACGAGCAGTACTTC

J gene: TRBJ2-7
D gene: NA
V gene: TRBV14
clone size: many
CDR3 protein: CASRQTGLGYEQYF
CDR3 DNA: TGTGCCAGCAGACAAACAGGTTTAGGATACGAGCAGTACTTC

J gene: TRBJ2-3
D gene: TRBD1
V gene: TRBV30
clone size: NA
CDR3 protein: CAWRAGGNTDTQYF
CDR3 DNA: TGTGCCTGGAGGGCAGGGGGCAACACAGATACGCAGTATTTT

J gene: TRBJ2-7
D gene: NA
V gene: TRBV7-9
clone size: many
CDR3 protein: CASSLPRSYEQYF
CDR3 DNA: TGTGCCAGCAGCCTTCCACGCTCCTACGAGCAGTACTTC

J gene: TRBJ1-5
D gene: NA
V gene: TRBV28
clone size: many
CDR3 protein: CASSLEGTSWQPQHF
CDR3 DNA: TGTGCCAGCAGTTTAGAGGGGACTAGCTGGCAGCCCCAGCATTTT

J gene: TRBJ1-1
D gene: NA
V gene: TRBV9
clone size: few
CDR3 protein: CASSPGGTPTTYEAFF
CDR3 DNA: TGTGCCAGCAGCCCTGGGGGGACACCGACGACGTACGAAGCTTTCTTT

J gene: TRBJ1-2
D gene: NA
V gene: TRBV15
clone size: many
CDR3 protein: CATSTPVEGFGNGYTF
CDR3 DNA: TGTGCCACCAGCACCCCGGTCGAGGGGTTTGGTAATGGCTACACCTTC

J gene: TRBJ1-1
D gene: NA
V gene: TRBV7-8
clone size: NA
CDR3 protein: CASSFSAGAVALF
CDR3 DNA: TGTGCCAGCAGCTTTAGCGCAGGGGCTGTGGCTTTATTT

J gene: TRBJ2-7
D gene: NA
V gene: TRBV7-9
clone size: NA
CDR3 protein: CASRPPDSSAPALGQYF
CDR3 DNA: TGTGCCAGCAGACCGCCGGACAGTTCAGCGCCAGCCCTAGGGCAGTACTTC

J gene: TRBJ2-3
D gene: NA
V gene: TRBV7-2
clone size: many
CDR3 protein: CASSLRGRPVTDTQYF
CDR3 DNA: TGTGCCAGCAGCTTAAGGGGTCGCCCGGTCACAGATACGCAGTATTTT

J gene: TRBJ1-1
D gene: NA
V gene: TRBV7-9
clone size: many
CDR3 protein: CASSINRDTEAFF
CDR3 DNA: TGTGCCAGCAGTATTAATAGGGATACTGAAGCTTTCTTT

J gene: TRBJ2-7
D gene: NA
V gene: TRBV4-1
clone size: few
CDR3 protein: CASSQGPGVEQYF
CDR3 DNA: TGCGCCAGCAGCCAAGGACCAGGGGTTGAGCAGTACTTC

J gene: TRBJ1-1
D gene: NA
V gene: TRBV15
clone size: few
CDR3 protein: CATSSSMNTEAFF
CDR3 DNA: TGTGCCACCAGCAGCAGCATGAACACTGAAGCTTTCTTT

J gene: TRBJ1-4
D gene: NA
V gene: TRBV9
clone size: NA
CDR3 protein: CASSPSGTNNEKLFF
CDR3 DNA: TGTGCCAGCAGCCCCTCCGGGACCAATAATGAAAAACTGTTTTTT

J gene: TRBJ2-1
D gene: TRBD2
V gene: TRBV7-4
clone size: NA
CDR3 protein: CASRSGTSGSGEQFF
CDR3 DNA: TGTGCCAGCAGATCCGGGACTAGCGGGTCGGGTGAGCAGTTCTTC

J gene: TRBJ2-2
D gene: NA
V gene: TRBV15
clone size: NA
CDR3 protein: CATSLKRNTGELFF
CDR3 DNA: TGTGCCACCAGTCTGAAAAGAAACACCGGGGAGCTGTTTTTT

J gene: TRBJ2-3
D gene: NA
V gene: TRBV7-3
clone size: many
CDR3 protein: CASSFDTDTQYF
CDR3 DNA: TGTGCCAGCAGTTTTGACACAGATACGCAGTATTTT

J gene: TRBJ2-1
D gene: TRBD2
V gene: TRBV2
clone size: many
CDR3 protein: CASSFSGGTSNEQFF
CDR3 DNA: TGTGCCAGCAGTTTTAGCGGGGGGACCTCCAATGAGCAGTTCTTC

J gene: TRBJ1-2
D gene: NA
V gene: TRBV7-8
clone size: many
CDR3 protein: CASSSDRRRDGYTF
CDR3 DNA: TGTGCCAGCAGCTCCGACAGGAGGCGCGATGGCTACACCTTC

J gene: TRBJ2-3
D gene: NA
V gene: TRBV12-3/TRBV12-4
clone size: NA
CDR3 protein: CVSSLVKGVGTDTQYF
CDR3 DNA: TGTGTCAGCAGTTTAGTCAAGGGGGTCGGCACAGATACGCAGTATTTT

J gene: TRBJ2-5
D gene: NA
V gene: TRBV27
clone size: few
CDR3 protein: CASSSPGLETQYF
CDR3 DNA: TGTGCCAGCAGTTCCCCGGGCCTAGAGACCCAGTACTTC

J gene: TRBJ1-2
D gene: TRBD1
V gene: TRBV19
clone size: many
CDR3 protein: CASRLLRDRAHGYTF
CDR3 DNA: TGTGCCAGTAGACTCCTCCGGGACAGGGCGCACGGCTACACCTTC

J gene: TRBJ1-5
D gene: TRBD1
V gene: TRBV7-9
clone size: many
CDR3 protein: CASSSTSGGLRPQHF
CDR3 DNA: TGTGCCAGCAGCTCAACCTCAGGGGGACTCCGGCCCCAGCATTTT

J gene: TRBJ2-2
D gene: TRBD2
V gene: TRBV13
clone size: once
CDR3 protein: CASSSTDRLAGVGNTGELFF
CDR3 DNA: TGTGCCAGCAGCTCAACAGATAGGCTAGCGGGAGTCGGGAACACCGGGGAGCTGTTTTTT

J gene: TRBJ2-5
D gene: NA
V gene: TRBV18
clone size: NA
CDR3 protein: CASSPGASETETQYF
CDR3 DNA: TGTGCCAGCTCACCGGGGGCTAGCGAGACCGAGACCCAGTACTTC

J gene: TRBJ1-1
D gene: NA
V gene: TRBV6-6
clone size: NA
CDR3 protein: CASSTGTATEAFF
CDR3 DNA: TGTGCCAGCAGCACTGGGACGGCCACTGAAGCTTTCTTT

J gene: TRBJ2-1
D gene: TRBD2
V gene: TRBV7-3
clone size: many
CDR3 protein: CASSISGRGTYNEQFF
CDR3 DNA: TGTGCCAGCAGCATAAGCGGGAGAGGGACCTACAATGAGCAGTTCTTC

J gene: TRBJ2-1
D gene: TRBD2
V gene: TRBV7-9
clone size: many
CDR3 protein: CASSSPSGGGYNEQFF
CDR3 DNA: TGTGCCAGCAGCTCCCCCTCTGGGGGGGGCTACAATGAGCAGTTCTTC

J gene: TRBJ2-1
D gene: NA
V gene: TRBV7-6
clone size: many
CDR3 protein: CASSLAWQNNEQFF
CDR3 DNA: TGTGCCAGCAGCTTAGCTTGGCAGAACAATGAGCAGTTCTTC

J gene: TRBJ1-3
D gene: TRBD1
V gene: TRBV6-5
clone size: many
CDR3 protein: CASQDRGPGNTIYF
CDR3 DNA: TGTGCCAGCCAGGACAGGGGGCCTGGAAACACCATATATTTT

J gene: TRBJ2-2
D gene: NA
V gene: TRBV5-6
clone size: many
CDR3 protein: CASSLPSGSFLPSTGELFF
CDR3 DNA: TGTGCCAGCAGCTTGCCCTCGGGTTCCTTTCTACCAAGCACCGGGGAGCTGTTTTTT